This record looks at one T cell receptor beta chain sequence and its context. Its antigen is currently unknown. Pooling covered second doses at about 4 or about 12 weeks. This specimen belongs to a study of T cell responses to AZD1222 COVID-19 vaccine. This CDR3 comprises 14 residues. V lost 5 bases and J lost 1, with 8 bases in between. Germline CDR1 is LNHDA and CDR2 is SQIVND (reference sequence). The assay was immunoSEQ multiplex PCR, and TCRdb's table has in-frame clones only and misses some. Among roughly 98,000 clones listed, roughly 86% were seen once. Findings and caveats of the study: There were repertoire samples only from the period after the peak T cell response. The donor group comprised mostly white British people and more females; the analysis possibly underestimated clonal diversity. Reports indicate that nearly half of spike-specific TCRs are directed at unmutated variant regions.

The sequence came from an adult who received the AZD1222 COVID-19 vaccine. Sequenced here: peripheral blood, sampled 28 days after the second AZD1222 dose. The chain couples TRBV19 to TRBJ2-2; the D is unclear. The CDR3 loop reads CASSQALNTGELFF. The CDR3 DNA is TGTGCCAGTAGTCAGGCGTTGAACACCGGGGAGCTGTTTTTT.